This entry lists 4 T cell receptor beta chains sequenced from one sample in a study of cytomegalovirus exposure and HLA in healthy donors. Amplification used 60 Vbeta primers and 13 Jbeta primers. Produced via immunoSEQ multiplex PCR; TCRdb's table is partial and in-frame only. The sample holds about 130,000 clones, approximately 83% seen once. The sample comprised PBMCs. Every receptor here comes from a girl between 2 and 10 years old in good health and CMV-seronegative.

The chain uses TRBV5-6 and TRBJ2-5; 13 bases align to TRBD2. This CDR3 is 18 amino acids long. Trimming took 1 base from V and 4 from J; bases not matched to a gene: 10. Germline CDR1 is SGHDT and CDR2 is YYEEEE. Written as DNA, the CDR3 is TGTGCCAGCAGCTTGTTACTAGCGGGGGGGCCCGAGGCAGAGACCCAGTACTTC. It specifies CASSLLLAGGPEAETQYF.

A few counts support this clone. This rearrangement joins TRBV6-5 to TRBJ2-1, with D tentatively TRBD1 (6 bases). The CDR3 has 13 amino acids. Trimming took off 5 bases at V and 10 bases at J, with 15 bases between the two ends. Germline V CDR1 and CDR2: MNHEY, SVGAGI. The CDR3 reads CASSPQGFWEQFF. The CDR3 DNA reads as TGTGCCAGCAGTCCCCAGGGGTTTTGGGAGCAGTTCTTC.

The chain couples TRBV6-1 to TRBJ2-7; 15 nucleotides match TRBD2. J lost 3 bases, V lost 4 bases, and 7 bases had no gene match. The germline V gene has CDR1 MNHNS and CDR2 SASEGT. The CDR3 is 17 amino acids. This chain's CDR3 is CASSGGLAGGLGYEQYF. DNA for the CDR3: TGTGCCAGCAGTGGGGGACTAGCGGGGGGACTTGGCTACGAGCAGTACTTC.

This clone has more than one count but fewer than ten. The chain is built from TRBV6-1 and TRBJ1-1, with D maybe TRBD1 (5 bases). With 4 bases removed from V and 3 bases from J, the gap between germline ends came to 12 bases. Germline CDR1 is MNHNS and CDR2 is SASEGT. The CDR3 has 14 residues. CDR3 sequence (DNA): TGTGCCAGCAGTGCAGGTGGAGGGGACACTGAAGCTTTCTTT. Residues: CASSAGGGDTEAFF.